This TCR beta chain is from a study of T cell changes during pregnancy in multiple sclerosis. The CDR3 is made up of 15 amino acids. Germline-derived CDR1 and CDR2 are SGHDT and YYEEEE. V lost 1 base and J lost 4, with 14 bases in between. Profiled with immunoSEQ multiplex PCR; TCRdb holds only in-frame clones, not every one. The data hold around 30,000 clones, with roughly nine tenths observed a single time. The receptor's source is a female donor with multiple sclerosis, enrolled in a pregnancy study. The gene calls are TRBV5-6 and TRBJ1-2; D is possibly TRBD1 (5 bases). The sample consisted of CD8+ T cells from peripheral blood mononuclear cells, taken in the second trimester of pregnancy. The CDR3, as DNA: TGTGCCAGCAGCTTGCGTGGGGCCCCAACCTATGGCTACACCTTC. Translated, it gives CASSLRGAPTYGYTF. Complete variable domain (other parts from reference TRBV5-6 and TRBJ1-2): DAGVTQSPTHLIKTRGQQVTLRCSPKSGHDTVSWYQQALGQGPQFIFQYYEEEERQRGNFPDRFSGHQFPNYSSELNVNALLLGDSALYLCASSLRGAPTYGYTFGSGTRLTVV.